The 6 T cell receptor beta chains given below trace back to one sample, sequenced in a study of cytomegalovirus exposure and HLA in healthy donors. TCRdb's copy holds only in-frame clones and misses some; the assay was immunoSEQ multiplex PCR. This table has roughly 60,000 clones, about 96% appearing once. Source material: PBMCs. The origin of the receptors is a man in his late teens or twenties in good health and CMV-seronegative.

The gene calls are TRBV28 and TRBJ2-1; 8 nucleotides line up with TRBD2. Germline assignment: CDR1 MDHEN and CDR2 SYDVKM. This CDR3 is built from 15 residues. With 5 bases clipped from V and 2 bases from J, the junction kept 5 bases outside the gene matches. The CDR3 sequence is CASSPSGRAYNEQFF. The CDR3 DNA follows: TGTGCCAGCAGTCCGAGCGGGAGAGCCTACAATGAGCAGTTCTTC.

CDR3 sequence: CASSGGDSGLYNEQFF. In DNA form, the CDR3 reads TGTGCCAGCAGCGGAGGGGACAGCGGGTTGTACAATGAGCAGTTCTTC. J is TRBJ2-1 and V is TRBV9; D is perhaps TRBD1 (7 bases). Germline-derived CDR1 and CDR2 are SGDLS and YYNGEE. V lost 3 bases and J 4 bases, leaving 17 bases between the germline ends. CDR3 length equals 16 residues.

The rearrangement uses TRBV28 and TRBJ2-7; TRBD1 matches 7 bases. The germline gives CDR1 MDHEN, CDR2 SYDVKM. V was pared by 6 bases and J by 9 bases, with 8 bases of the junction left unmatched. The CDR3 contains 12 residues. In DNA, the CDR3 is TGTGCCAGCAGCCATGACAGGGCCAGGCAGTACTTC. Translated: CASSHDRARQYF.

The J gene is TRBJ2-2, the V gene TRBV4-3; possibly TRBD2 for D (5 bases). V was trimmed by 3 bases and J by 6 bases, leaving 11 bases between them. The V gene's germline CDR1 is LGHNA and CDR2 YSLEER. The CDR3 is 14 amino acids. CDR3 in amino acids: CASSHEGEAGELFF. CDR3 nucleotide sequence: TGCGCCAGCAGCCACGAGGGTGAGGCCGGGGAGCTGTTTTTT.

The gene calls are TRBV7-9 and TRBJ2-1, with D possibly matching TRBD2 (6 bases). This CDR3 comprises 17 residues. CDR1 and CDR2 (germline): SEHNR, FQNEAQ (reference sequence). V gave up 3 bases and J gave up 3 bases, with 18 bases separating them. CDR3 sequence: CASSLGWDSPIYNEQFF. The CDR3 coding sequence is TGTGCCAGCAGCTTGGGATGGGACTCTCCCATCTACAATGAGCAGTTCTTC. The variable domain in full, with the rest retrieved from reference TRBV7-9 and TRBJ2-1, is DTGVSQNPRHKITKRGQNVTFRCDPISEHNRLYWYRQTLGQGPEFLTYFQNEAQLEKSRLLSDRFSAERPKGSFSTLEIQRTEQGDSAMYLCASSLGWDSPIYNEQFFGPGTRLTVL.

The J gene is TRBJ1-2, the V gene TRBV30; unclear D gene. CDR1 and CDR2 from the germline V gene are GTSNPN and SVGIG (reference sequence). CDR3 length: 11 amino acids. V lost 0 bases and J lost 8, with 7 bases in between. In DNA, the CDR3 is TGTGCCTGGAGTGTACGACAAGGCTACACCTTC. Encoded protein: CAWSVRQGYTF.